What follows are 24 T cell receptor beta chains derived from one specimen sequenced in a study of human T cells and chemical hapten exposure. Documented time point: patch test 1, 2 weeks after DPC sensitization. This sample's treatment: therapeutic diphenylcyclopropenone sensitization with weekly scalp DPC. Before extraction, the whole blood was not fractionated, and total RNA was taken from it. TCRdb reprocessed the RACE reads via MiXCR and lists one record per CDR3 protein. The sample consists of roughly 50,000 distinct CDR3 sequences, 9.5% to 12% of them appearing once. This material consisted of whole blood, taken in connection with sensitization to the hapten diphenylcyclopropenone (DPC). Receptors originate from a woman aged 35 to 49 with alopecia areata. Some clones in this sample may be carry-over from other donors' samples.

The chain combines TRBV7-8 with TRBJ2-1, with D maybe TRBD2 (7 bases). The V gene's germline CDR1 is SGHVS and CDR2 FQNEAQ. Trimming pared 5 bases from V and 9 bases from J, leaving 29 bases between. The CDR3 is 18 residues long. CDR3 DNA: TGTGCCAGCAGCGGCGGGGGCGAAGGGAGCAGTCCGTCCCCTGAGCAGTTCTTC. It codes for CASSGGGEGSSPSPEQFF.

This clonotype was seen a handful of times. The chain joins TRBV10-2 to TRBJ2-1, with 12 bases fitting TRBD1. The trim removed 6 bases at V and 7 bases at J, leaving 7 bases unmatched. The V gene's germline CDR1 is WSHSY and CDR2 SAAADI. The CDR3 is 15 amino acids. DNA of the CDR3: TGCGCCAGCAGACCCGGGACAGGGGGCTCGAATGAGCAGTTCTTC. This sequence encodes CASRPGTGGSNEQFF.

There are a few counts of this clonotype. The chain recombines TRBV10-3 with TRBJ1-6; TRBD1 matches 7 bases. The CDR3 length is 14 residues. Germline values: CDR1 ENHRY, CDR2 SYGVKD. After removal of 6 bases from V and 5 bases from J, the junction contained 4 bases not matched to a gene. The CDR3 region is CAISTGTDNSPLHF. In DNA form, the CDR3 reads TGTGCCATCAGCACCGGGACAGATAATTCACCCCTCCACTTT.

This clonotype was observed many times. The gene calls are TRBV27 and TRBJ2-1; TRBD1 agrees at 7 bases. This CDR3 comprises 18 residues. The trim removed 6 bases at V and 1 base at J, leaving 15 bases unmatched. CDR1 and CDR2 from the germline V gene are MNHEY and SMNVEV (reference sequence). The CDR3 region is CASSKPRYRGLSYNEQFF. CDR3 bases: TGTGCCAGCAGCAAACCCAGATACAGGGGTTTGTCCTACAATGAGCAGTTCTTC.

This clonotype has a count of ten or more. The CDR3 coding sequence is TGTGCCAGCCGAGTGCCCAGTGGGGCCACAGATACGCAGTATTTT. Translating it yields CASRVPSGATDTQYF. The chain is built from TRBV19 and TRBJ2-3; D possibly corresponds to TRBD1 (5 bases). The germline V gene encodes CDR1 LNHDA and CDR2 SQIVND (reference sequence). Trimming shortened V by 9 bases and J by 2 bases, and 18 bases separated the two germline ends. This CDR3 has 15 amino acids.

This clonotype was found a few times. V is TRBV2 and J is TRBJ1-6; D may be TRBD1 (5 bases). CDR1 SNHLY and CDR2 FYNNEI come from the germline V gene. There are 15 residues in the CDR3. Trimming removed 2 bases at V and 10 bases at J, with 15 bases between. The CDR3, as DNA: TGTGCCAGCAGTGAAAGCGGGGGTATGGGATCACCCCTCCACTTT. Protein sequence: CASSESGGMGSPLHF.

V is TRBV29-1 and J is TRBJ2-1; D possibly corresponds to TRBD2 (6 bases). This CDR3 region has 13 residues. Germline V gene lookup returns CDR1 SQVTM and CDR2 ANQGSEA. V lost 3 bases and J 6 bases, leaving 12 bases between the germline ends. Here the CDR3 reads CSVEPGAGNEQFF. The CDR3 DNA sequence: TGCAGCGTTGAGCCGGGAGCCGGCAATGAGCAGTTCTTC.

This chain connects TRBV29-1 to TRBJ1-3; a possible D gene is TRBD1 (6 bases). CDR1 is SQVTM and CDR2 is ANQGSEA in the germline V gene. There are 15 residues in the CDR3. The V end lost 6 bases, the J end lost 0 bases, and 15 bases lay between the germline ends. The CDR3 DNA sequence: TGCAGCGTGGGAGGACAGCTCAACTCTGGAAACACCATATATTTT. Amino acid sequence: CSVGGQLNSGNTIYF. The full variable domain, with the rest looked up from reference TRBV29-1 and TRBJ1-3, is SAVISQKPSRDICQRGTSLTIQCQVDSQVTMMFWYRQQPGQSLTLIATANQGSEATYESGFVIDKFPISRPNLTFSTLTVSNMSPEDSSIYLCSVGGQLNSGNTIYFGEGSWLTVV.

This clonotype was seen a few times. The chain is built from TRBV11-2 and TRBJ2-7, with a weak D call TRBD2 (6 bases). The CDR3 runs to 12 residues. CDR1 SGHAT and CDR2 FQNNGV come from the germline V gene. V lost 5 bases and J 4 bases, leaving 9 bases between the germline ends. CDR3: CASSHSGYEQYF. In DNA, the CDR3 is TGTGCCAGCAGCCATAGCGGTTACGAGCAGTACTTC.

This clonotype has ten or more counts. V gene TRBV7-8 combines with J gene TRBJ2-3, with D maybe TRBD2 (6 bases). The germline V gene has CDR1 SGHVS and CDR2 FQNEAQ. The V end lost 5 bases, the J end lost 10 bases, and 22 bases lay between the germline ends. The CDR3 has 15 amino acids. CDR3 amino acids: CASSAGMFWVSPQYF. The CDR3 nucleotides are TGTGCCAGCAGCGCGGGGATGTTCTGGGTCAGCCCGCAGTATTTT.

This clonotype was counted ten times or more. The chain joins TRBV4-3 to TRBJ1-2, with unresolved D. This CDR3 is built from 16 residues. V shed 0 bases and J shed 1 base, with 12 bases lying between them. CDR1 and CDR2 (germline): LGHNA, YSLEER. The CDR3 nucleotides read TGCGCCAGCAGCCAAGATAGGGCAGGATTTAACTATGGCTACACCTTC. Amino acids: CASSQDRAGFNYGYTF.

This clonotype was picked up many times. This rearrangement joins TRBV7-9 to TRBJ2-3; D not resolved. The CDR3 runs 12 residues. V lost 3 bases and J 6 bases, leaving 7 bases between the germline ends. Germline V gives CDR1 SEHNR, CDR2 FQNEAQ (reference sequence). CDR3 residues: CASSFPVDTQYF. The CDR3 DNA sequence: TGTGCCAGCAGCTTCCCTGTGGATACGCAGTATTTT.

Ten or more counts support this clonotype. This chain connects TRBV28 to TRBJ1-4, with D tentatively TRBD1 (5 bases). V was pared by 2 bases and J by 5 bases, with 15 bases between. CDR1 is MDHEN, CDR2 SYDVKM, per germline. The CDR3 totals 16 residues. DNA of the CDR3: TGTGCCAGCAGTTTAGCCAGGAGGGGAATGAATGAAAAACTGTTTTTT. Translated, it gives CASSLARRGMNEKLFF.

This clonotype was picked up many times. The chain joins TRBV12-3 or TRBV12-4 to TRBJ1-6; no clear D gene. V shed 6 bases and J shed 0 bases, with 9 bases lying between them. This CDR3 has 15 residues. The CDR3 is CASSPRSSYNSPLHF. DNA of the CDR3: TGTGCCAGCAGCCCCAGGAGCTCCTATAATTCACCCCTCCACTTT.

The gene calls are TRBV3-1 and TRBJ1-2; D is unclear. The CDR3 loop spans 14 amino acids. The germline V and J ends were trimmed by 1 base and 8 bases, with 14 bases remaining between them. Germline CDR1 and CDR2: LGHDT and YNNKEL (reference sequence). This CDR3 is CASSQAPSVGGYTF. Written as DNA, the CDR3 is TGTGCCAGCAGCCAAGCCCCTTCGGTAGGCGGCTACACCTTC.

This clonotype was recorded at least ten times. This chain connects TRBV3-1 to TRBJ2-7; D may be TRBD1 (5 bases). Germline V gives CDR1 LGHDT, CDR2 YNNKEL (reference sequence). This CDR3 contains 13 residues. V dropped 6 bases and J dropped 4 bases, with 13 bases sitting between them. CDR3 bases: TGTGCCAGCAGGGACAATTACAAGTACGAGCAGTACTTC. Its protein is CASRDNYKYEQYF.

This clonotype was counted a few times. The CDR3 loop reads CASSLLGLSTDTQYF. In nucleotides, the CDR3 is TGTGCCAGCAGCTTACTCGGACTTAGCACAGATACGCAGTATTTT. This chain joins TRBV7-9 and TRBJ2-3; a weak D match, TRBD2 (5 bases). Germline V gene sequence: CDR1 SEHNR, CDR2 FQNEAQ (reference sequence). V shed 2 bases and J shed 0 bases, with 9 bases lying between them. CDR3 length equals 15 residues.

This clonotype has ten or more counts. The gene calls are TRBV5-3 and TRBJ1-1; 7 bases line up with TRBD1. TRBV5-3 is an ORF; its function is uncertain. V trimming: 3 bases; J trimming: 1 base; junction bases outside the gene matches: 6. The CDR3 contains 15 residues. The CDR3: CARSWNRDRNTEAFF. The CDR3 DNA reads as TGTGCCAGAAGCTGGAACCGGGACAGGAACACTGAAGCTTTCTTT.

This clonotype showed up many times. The chain uses TRBV19 and TRBJ2-7; 13 bases are a match to TRBD2. The CDR3 runs to 17 residues. Losses at the gene ends were 6 bases for V and 4 bases for J; bases not matched to a gene: 12. Germline V gene lookup returns CDR1 LNHDA and CDR2 SQIVND (reference sequence). The CDR3 DNA reads as TGTGCCAGTAGCCCCCCGGGACTAGCGGGGACTATTTACGAGCAGTACTTC. It yields the protein CASSPPGLAGTIYEQYF.

The chain couples TRBV6-6 to TRBJ1-3; D ambiguous. The CDR3 spans 13 residues. Germline V gives CDR1 MNHNY, CDR2 SVGAGI (reference sequence). Trimming left V 2 bases short and J 8 bases short, with 10 bases between. The CDR3 DNA sequence: TGTGCCAGCAGTTACCTATTTAGTGACACCATATATTTT. Its translation: CASSYLFSDTIYF.

The V call is TRBV7-2, the J call TRBJ2-3; TRBD2 agrees at 15 bases. CDR1 SGHTA and CDR2 FQGNSA come from the germline V gene. V lost 2 bases, J lost 5 bases, and 8 bases stayed unmatched. CDR3 length equals 18 residues. CDR3 sequence (DNA): TGTGCCAGCAGCTTATCTGGACTAGCGGGAGGGCCCAGAGATACGCAGTATTTT. Translation: CASSLSGLAGGPRDTQYF.

There are a few counts of this clonotype. The rearrangement links TRBV4-3 to TRBJ2-5; 12 bases match TRBD2. Trimming removed 0 bases from V and 4 bases from J; junction bases left unmatched: 6. Germline V CDR1 and CDR2: LGHNA, YSLEER. This CDR3 comprises 17 residues. The CDR3 here is CASSQDFLAGGLETQYF. DNA for the CDR3: TGCGCCAGCAGCCAAGATTTCCTAGCGGGGGGGCTAGAGACCCAGTACTTC.

The V and J genes are TRBV28 and TRBJ2-2; D uncertain. The germline V gene has CDR1 MDHEN and CDR2 SYDVKM. The CDR3 runs 13 residues. The V and J ends lost 3 bases and 6 bases respectively, with 8 bases between them. The CDR3 protein is CASSLRRAGELFF. CDR3 nucleotides: TGTGCCAGCAGTTTGCGAAGGGCCGGGGAGCTGTTTTTT.

This clonotype was seen only a few times. The V and J genes are TRBV29-1 and TRBJ2-2; D is perhaps TRBD1 (5 bases). The length of the CDR3 is 14 residues. Trimming cost V 7 bases and J 2 bases, with 14 bases left between them. The germline V gene has CDR1 SQVTM and CDR2 ANQGSEA. CDR3: CSAWRQGNTGELFF. Here the CDR3 DNA reads TGCAGCGCCTGGCGTCAGGGTAACACCGGGGAGCTGTTTTTT.